These 29 T cell receptor beta chains originate from one sample sequenced in a study of memory CD4+ T cells and cytomegalovirus serostatus. The sort gate was single viable CD3+CD4+CD8-CD45RO+ cells for memory CD4+ T cells. Assay: immunoSEQ multiplex PCR; the TCRdb copy retains only in-frame clones and omits some. The sample yields about 64,000 clones, around 77% seen once. Sequencing was performed on memory CD4+ T cells from blood. These TCRs come from an adult in good health and CMV-seronegative.

This chain connects TRBV11-1 to TRBJ2-7; unclear D gene. CDR1 SGHAT and CDR2 FQDESV come from the germline V gene (reference sequence). Trimming removed 1 base from V and 6 bases from J, with 16 bases in between. This CDR3 comprises 15 residues. CDR3 residues: CASSLGSMGSLEQYF. The DNA for the CDR3 is TGTGCCAGCAGCTTAGGATCAATGGGGTCCCTCGAGCAGTACTTC. Using reference TRBV11-1 and TRBJ2-7 for the parts outside the CDR3, the full variable domain is EAEVAQSPRYKITEKSQAVAFWCDPISGHATLYWYRQILGQGPELLVQFQDESVVDDSQLPKDRFSAERLKGVDSTLKIQPAELGDSAMYLCASSLGSMGSLEQYFGPGTRLTVT.

V and J are TRBV7-9 and TRBJ2-7; tentatively, D is TRBD1 or TRBD2 (5 bases each). Germline CDR1 and CDR2: SEHNR and FQNEAQ (reference sequence). V dropped 1 base and J dropped 7 bases, with 14 bases sitting between them. The CDR3 extends over 14 amino acids. The CDR3 reads CASSLGQGVWEQYF. The CDR3 DNA is TGTGCCAGCAGCTTAGGGCAGGGAGTGTGGGAGCAGTACTTC. Full variable domain (rest looked up from reference TRBV7-9 and TRBJ2-7): DTGVSQNPRHKITKRGQNVTFRCDPISEHNRLYWYRQTLGQGPEFLTYFQNEAQLEKSRLLSDRFSAERPKGSFSTLEIQRTEQGDSAMYLCASSLGQGVWEQYFGPGTRLTVT.

The gene calls are TRBV4-1 and TRBJ1-2; a possible D gene is TRBD1 (6 bases). Trimming shortened V by 0 bases and J by 5 bases, and 13 bases separated the two germline ends. Germline CDR1 MGHRA, CDR2 YSYEKL. CDR3 length: 15 residues. CDR3 residues: CASSQERGGVYGYTF. The CDR3 nucleotides read TGCGCCAGCAGCCAAGAACGTGGGGGCGTATATGGCTACACCTTC.

The chain employs TRBV27 and TRBJ2-7; perhaps TRBD2 as D (5 bases). This CDR3 region has 16 residues. The germline V gene has CDR1 MNHEY and CDR2 SMNVEV (reference sequence). V was trimmed by 5 bases and J by 7 bases, leaving 24 bases between them. The CDR3 loop is CASSPPGRHNPGEQYF. The CDR3 region has the DNA TGTGCCAGCAGTCCTCCTGGGCGTCATAACCCGGGGGAGCAGTACTTC.

The chain has TRBV30 and TRBJ2-1, with 9 bases lining up with TRBD1. J was trimmed by 3 bases and V by 5 bases; bases with no gene match: 8. CDR1 GTSNPN and CDR2 SVGIG come from the germline V gene (reference sequence). The CDR3 runs 15 residues. CDR3 amino acids: CAWGTGTGFYNEQFF. CDR3 DNA sequence: TGTGCCTGGGGAACCGGGACAGGGTTCTACAATGAGCAGTTCTTC.

This clone appeared once. This chain links TRBV2 with TRBJ1-4, with a tentative D call TRBD1 (5 bases). The germline V gene encodes CDR1 SNHLY and CDR2 FYNNEI. Trimming took 10 bases from V and 0 from J, leaving 15 bases between them. CDR3 length equals 15 residues. The DNA for the CDR3 is TGTGCCACCCGGCGAGACAGTGCAACTAATGAAAAACTGTTTTTT. Residues: CATRRDSATNEKLFF.

This clone was recorded once. The chain uses TRBV18 and TRBJ1-6; perhaps TRBD1 as D (5 bases). This CDR3 contains 15 residues. Germline V gives CDR1 KGHSH, CDR2 LQKENI. Trimming took off 0 bases at V and 7 bases at J, with 10 bases between the two ends. The CDR3 nucleotides read TGTGCCAGCTCACCACCGGGACGGACCAATTCACCCCTCCACTTT. Translated, it gives CASSPPGRTNSPLHF.

This clone was seen only a few times. The chain employs TRBV2 and TRBJ2-5; 11 bases align to TRBD2. There are 15 residues in the CDR3. V lost 3 bases to trimming and J lost 5 bases; unmatched junction nucleotides: 5. Germline V gene data show CDR1 as SNHLY and CDR2 as FYNNEI. The CDR3 nucleotides are TGTGCCAGCAGTGAGTCTAGCGGGAGGTTTGAGACCCAGTACTTC. Protein sequence: CASSESSGRFETQYF. The whole variable domain, remainder taken from reference TRBV2 and TRBJ2-5, is EPEVTQTPSHQVTQMGQEVILRCVPISNHLYFYWYRQILGQKVEFLVSFYNNEISEKSEIFDDQFSVERPDGSNFTLKIRSTKLEDSAMYFCASSESSGRFETQYFGPGTRLLVL.

This clone was observed a handful of times. V and J are TRBV5-1 and TRBJ1-3; D is undetermined. The V and J ends lost 4 bases and 1 base respectively, with 9 bases between them. The CDR3 runs to 14 residues. The germline CDR1 and CDR2 sequences are SGHRS and YFSETQ. The CDR3 DNA follows: TGCGCCAGCAGCGACGGAGGGTCTGGAAACACCATATATTTT. Translation: CASSDGGSGNTIYF.

The V call is TRBV4-1, the J call TRBJ2-5, with D possibly being TRBD1 or TRBD2 (5 bases each). Germline V CDR1 and CDR2: MGHRA, YSYEKL. The CDR3 is made up of 16 amino acids. V shed 0 bases and J shed 1 base, with 12 bases lying between them. CDR3 coding DNA: TGCGCCAGCAGCCAAGAGACGAGGGGCGGCCAAGAGACCCAGTACTTC. It yields the protein CASSQETRGGQETQYF.

The chain uses TRBV2 and TRBJ1-1; D gene unclear. With 4 bases removed from V and 1 base from J, the gap between germline ends came to 10 bases. Germline lookup yields CDR1 SNHLY and CDR2 FYNNEI. The length of the CDR3 is 14 residues. The CDR3 reads CASSGVVSNTEAFF. CDR3 DNA: TGTGCCAGCAGTGGTGTAGTCTCGAACACTGAAGCTTTCTTT.

The CDR3 DNA follows: TGTGCCAGCAGAAAGGCTAGCTTAGCTAGCACAGATACGCAGTATTTT. This encodes CASRKASLASTDTQYF. The V call is TRBV2, the J call TRBJ2-3, with a possible D match to TRBD2 (5 bases). Germline V gene data show CDR1 as SNHLY and CDR2 as FYNNEI. CDR3 size: 16 residues. V was cut by 6 bases and J by 0 bases, with 16 bases left in between.

The J gene is TRBJ1-1, the V gene TRBV30; TRBD1 matches 8 bases. The germline V gene encodes CDR1 GTSNPN and CDR2 SVGIG (reference sequence). This CDR3 contains 14 residues. V shed 1 base, J shed 3 bases, and the junction held 4 bases outside the gene matches. In DNA, the CDR3 is TGTGCCTGGAGTGGCCAGGGGGCGGACACTGAAGCTTTCTTT. It specifies CAWSGQGADTEAFF.

The CDR3 DNA reads as TGTGCCAGCAGCCCAGACCGGGTCTACAATGAGCAGTTCTTC. Its protein product is CASSPDRVYNEQFF. J is TRBJ2-1 and V is TRBV7-8, with no clear D. Looked up from germline, CDR1 is SGHVS and CDR2 is FQNEAQ. V was cut by 5 bases and J by 3 bases, with 11 bases left in between. The CDR3 has 14 amino acids.

The chain couples TRBV19 to TRBJ1-1; D gene unclear. With 5 bases removed from V and 0 bases from J, the gap between germline ends came to 10 bases. CDR3 length equals 14 residues. Looked up from germline, CDR1 is LNHDA and CDR2 is SQIVND (reference sequence). The CDR3 loop reads CASSVTVLNTEAFF. In DNA, the CDR3 is TGTGCCAGTAGTGTGACGGTATTGAACACTGAAGCTTTCTTT.

The rearrangement links TRBV5-1 to TRBJ1-4; D remains ambiguous. Germline-derived CDR1 and CDR2 are SGHRS and YFSETQ. V dropped 2 bases and J dropped 9 bases, with 11 bases sitting between them. This CDR3 comprises 13 residues. In DNA form, the CDR3 reads TGCGCCAGCAGCTTAGGTATGGGGAAAAAACTGTTTTTT. Translated, it gives CASSLGMGKKLFF.

The sample holds a few counts of this clone. The V gene is TRBV4-1, the J gene TRBJ2-1; the D is unclear. Per germline, CDR1 MGHRA and CDR2 YSYEKL. The CDR3 runs to 18 residues. V lost 1 base, J lost 3 bases, and 19 bases lay in between. CDR3 bases: TGCGCCAGCAGCCAAGGGTTGGTGAGTTCGAAGGGCTACAATGAGCAGTTCTTC. Protein: CASSQGLVSSKGYNEQFF.

This chain connects TRBV18 to TRBJ2-3, with D perhaps TRBD1 (8 bases). Germline V gene data show CDR1 as KGHSH and CDR2 as LQKENI. The CDR3 contains 16 residues. V was pared by 3 bases and J by 4 bases, with 17 bases between. CDR3 nucleotides: TGTGCCAGCTCACCCGGGACAGGACTAGGAGCAGATACGCAGTATTTT. The encoded protein is CASSPGTGLGADTQYF.

This sequence joins TRBV5-4 and TRBJ1-6; D might be TRBD1 (5 bases). The CDR3 sequence is 16 residues long. Looked up from germline, CDR1 is SGHNT and CDR2 is YYREEE (reference sequence). Trimming removed 0 bases from V and 5 bases from J, with 12 bases in between. The CDR3 region is CASSLVARANNSPLHF. CDR3 coding DNA: TGTGCCAGCAGCTTGGTAGCCAGGGCTAATAATTCACCCCTCCACTTT.

CDR3 coding DNA: TGTGCCAGCAGGACCTCCTCCTACGAGCAGTACTTC. Encoded protein: CASRTSSYEQYF. The chain combines TRBV6-5 with TRBJ2-7; D uncertain. V was clipped by 6 bases and J by 0 bases, with 6 bases between them. This CDR3 spans 12 amino acids. In germline, CDR1 is MNHEY, CDR2 SVGAGI.

The chain couples TRBV9 to TRBJ2-3, with D perhaps TRBD2 (5 bases). The germline V gene has CDR1 SGDLS and CDR2 YYNGEE. The V gene lost 4 bases and the J gene lost 6 bases, with 15 bases spanning the gap. The CDR3 is made up of 14 amino acids. CDR3 in amino acids: CASSFQEVRDTQYF. In DNA form, the CDR3 reads TGTGCCAGCAGCTTTCAGGAGGTACGGGATACGCAGTATTTT.

This chain joins TRBV4-3 and TRBJ2-3; D remains ambiguous. The germline CDR1 and CDR2 sequences are LGHNA and YSLEER. V dropped 2 bases and J dropped 2 bases, with 11 bases sitting between them. This CDR3 is 15 amino acids long. The CDR3 sequence is CASSQLVSATDTQYF. The DNA for the CDR3 is TGCGCCAGCAGCCAATTAGTTTCCGCCACAGATACGCAGTATTTT.

This clone occurred once. This chain joins TRBV27 and TRBJ2-7; tentative D call: TRBD1 (7 bases). This CDR3 is built from 14 residues. V shed 6 bases and J shed 8 bases, with 20 bases lying between them. The germline V gene has CDR1 MNHEY and CDR2 SMNVEV (reference sequence). The CDR3 sequence: CASRGRDRLIQQYF. The DNA of the CDR3 is TGTGCCAGCAGGGGGCGGGACAGACTTATTCAGCAGTACTTC.

The rearrangement links TRBV6-1 to TRBJ2-7; D call uncertain. Trimming took 2 bases from V and 2 from J, leaving 13 bases between them. Germline V gene sequence: CDR1 MNHNS, CDR2 SASEGT. The CDR3 length is 15 residues. The CDR3 loop reads CASSEQNTIPYEQYF. The CDR3 DNA reads as TGTGCCAGCAGTGAACAAAACACCATTCCCTACGAGCAGTACTTC.

This sequence joins TRBV5-4 and TRBJ2-1, with 9 bases lining up with TRBD2. V gave up 4 bases and J gave up 5 bases; unmatched junction bases: 10. This CDR3 has 16 residues. The germline V gene has CDR1 SGHNT and CDR2 YYREEE (reference sequence). The CDR3 sequence: CASSTDPGLANNEQFF. The CDR3 DNA follows: TGTGCCAGCAGCACGGATCCGGGACTAGCAAACAATGAGCAGTTCTTC.

This chain links TRBV11-1 with TRBJ2-1; TRBD1 is a possible D gene (5 bases). Germline V gene sequence: CDR1 SGHAT, CDR2 FQDESV (reference sequence). V lost 2 bases to trimming and J lost 7 bases, with 9 bases between them. This CDR3 region has 13 residues. CDR3 loop: CASSLQGLNEQFF. In DNA form, the CDR3 reads TGTGCCAGCAGCTTACAGGGTTTGAATGAGCAGTTCTTC. Full variable domain (rest looked up from reference TRBV11-1 and TRBJ2-1): EAEVAQSPRYKITEKSQAVAFWCDPISGHATLYWYRQILGQGPELLVQFQDESVVDDSQLPKDRFSAERLKGVDSTLKIQPAELGDSAMYLCASSLQGLNEQFFGPGTRLTVL.

The chain joins TRBV6-5 to TRBJ2-1; D unclear. V was clipped by 0 bases and J by 0 bases, with 9 bases between them. The germline CDR1 and CDR2 sequences are MNHEY and SVGAGI. The CDR3 spans 16 residues. The CDR3 here is CASSYSSSSSYNEQFF. The CDR3 region has the DNA TGTGCCAGCAGTTACTCTAGCTCGAGCTCCTACAATGAGCAGTTCTTC.

The rearrangement links TRBV6-6 to TRBJ1-2; 7 nucleotides line up with TRBD1. Germline CDR1 MNHNY, CDR2 SVGAGI (reference sequence). V shed 2 bases, J shed 6 bases, and the junction held 6 bases outside the gene matches. This CDR3 comprises 14 residues. The CDR3 DNA reads as TGTGCCAGCAGTTACGCCGACAGGGCCGATGGCTACACCTTC. Amino acids: CASSYADRADGYTF.

Comments on this clone: Distinct nucleotide sequences in the sample also encode this CDR3. The rearrangement joins TRBV2 to TRBJ1-2; D possibly corresponds to TRBD1 (5 bases). V lost 4 bases and J lost 3, with 6 bases in between. The CDR3 spans 12 residues. Germline CDR1 is SNHLY and CDR2 is FYNNEI. CDR3 sequence: CASSGQYYGYTF. The CDR3 nucleotides read TGTGCCAGCAGTGGACAGTACTATGGCTACACCTTC.